This T cell receptor beta chain is drawn from a study of blood T cell repertoires in COVID-19. Study-level information: Samples taken during acute and convalescent COVID-19 were collected in the United States, Italy and Spain. In each case, the material was cDNA or gDNA derived from T cells, B-cell-depleted T cells, or PBMCs.

Only one count was recorded for this clone. The authors' processing: For nucleated cells, counts were estimated from reference gene primer amplification. The table came from immunoSEQ multiplex PCR; TCRdb's copy has only in-frame clones and leaves some out. D and trimming were read from the DNA, whereas the V and J calls and clone size are those reported in that table. The sample has about 80,000 clones, 88% seen once. The V and J ends lost 7 bases and 3 bases, in that order; junction bases with no gene match: 6. This CDR3 contains 16 residues. Germline V lookup: CDR1 SGHAT, CDR2 FQNNGV. The chain is built from TRBV11-2 and TRBJ2-5; 15 bases map to TRBD2. Sample: peripheral blood. This TCR came from a woman over 75 with acute or convalescent COVID-19. DNA of the CDR3: TGTGCCAGCACCCTAGGACTAGCGGGGGGGGAAGAGACCCAGTACTTC. This encodes CASTLGLAGGEETQYF.